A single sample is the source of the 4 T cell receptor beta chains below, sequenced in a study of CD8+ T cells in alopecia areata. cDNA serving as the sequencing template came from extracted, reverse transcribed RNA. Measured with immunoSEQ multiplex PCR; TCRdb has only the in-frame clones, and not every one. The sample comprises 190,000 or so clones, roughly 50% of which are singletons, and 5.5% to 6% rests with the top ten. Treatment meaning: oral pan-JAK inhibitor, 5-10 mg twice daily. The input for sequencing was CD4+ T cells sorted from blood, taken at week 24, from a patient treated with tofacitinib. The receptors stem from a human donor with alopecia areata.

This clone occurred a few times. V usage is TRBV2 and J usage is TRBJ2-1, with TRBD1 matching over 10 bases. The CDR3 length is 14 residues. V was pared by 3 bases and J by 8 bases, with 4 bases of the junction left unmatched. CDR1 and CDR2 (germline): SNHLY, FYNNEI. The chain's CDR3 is CASSDQDRGDEQFF. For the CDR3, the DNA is TGTGCCAGCAGTGACCAGGACAGGGGGGATGAGCAGTTCTTC.

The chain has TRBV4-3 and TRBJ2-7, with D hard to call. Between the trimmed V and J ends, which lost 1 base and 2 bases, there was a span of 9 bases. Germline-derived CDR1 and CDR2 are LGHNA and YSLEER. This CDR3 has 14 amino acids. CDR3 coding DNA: TGCGCCAGCAGCCAAGGGACGCCGCCCTACGAGCAGTACTTC. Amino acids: CASSQGTPPYEQYF.

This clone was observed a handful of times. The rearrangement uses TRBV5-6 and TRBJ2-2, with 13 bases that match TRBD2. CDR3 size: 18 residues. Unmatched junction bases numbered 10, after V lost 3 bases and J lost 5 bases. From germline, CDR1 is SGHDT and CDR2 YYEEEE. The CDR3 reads CASSSWTSGSALTGELFF. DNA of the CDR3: TGTGCCAGCAGCTCCTGGACTAGCGGGAGCGCTTTGACCGGGGAGCTGTTTTTT.

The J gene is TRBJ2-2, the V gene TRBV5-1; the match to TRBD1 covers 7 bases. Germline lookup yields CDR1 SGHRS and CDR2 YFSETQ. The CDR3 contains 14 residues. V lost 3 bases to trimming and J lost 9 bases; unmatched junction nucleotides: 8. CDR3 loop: CASSSTTGTRELFF. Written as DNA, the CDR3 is TGCGCCAGCAGCTCAACGACAGGGACAAGGGAGCTGTTTTTT.